This T cell receptor beta chain was obtained from a study of T cells in Graves' hyperthyroidism and ophthalmopathy. This CDR3 comprises 13 residues. Per germline, CDR1 SGHTA and CDR2 FQGNSA. Trimming shortened V by 1 base and J by 7 bases, and 10 bases separated the two germline ends. This clonotype was recorded at least ten times. Its antigen is unidentified. Using RNA transcripts as the source, TCR beta CDR3 regions were amplified. The TCR CDR3 first-round RT-PCR relied on the HTBI primer set. TCRdb recomputed calls from the multiplex PCR reads with MiXCR, one row per CDR3 protein. The sample has hundreds of thousands of distinct CDR3 sequences, roughly 25% seen once. General study findings and limits: Ophthalmopathy stood apart from stable hyperthyroidism in a 13 V-J model.

The sequence came from a woman aged 30 to 39 with Graves' ophthalmopathy. Sample: blood. This chain connects TRBV7-2 to TRBJ1-2; D is ambiguous. The CDR3 protein is CASSLDRMGGYTF. The CDR3 DNA reads as TGTGCCAGCAGCTTAGATAGGATGGGTGGCTACACCTTC.